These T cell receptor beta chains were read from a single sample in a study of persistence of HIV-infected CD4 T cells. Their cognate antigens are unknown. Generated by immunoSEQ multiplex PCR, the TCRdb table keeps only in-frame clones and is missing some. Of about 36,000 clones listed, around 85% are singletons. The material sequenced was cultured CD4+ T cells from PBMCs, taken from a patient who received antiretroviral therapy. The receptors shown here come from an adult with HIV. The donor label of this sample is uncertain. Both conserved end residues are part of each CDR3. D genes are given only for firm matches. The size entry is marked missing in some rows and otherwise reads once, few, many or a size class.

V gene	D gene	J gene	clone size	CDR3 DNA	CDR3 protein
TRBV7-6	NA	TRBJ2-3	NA	TGTGCCAGCAGCATTAGCCTGGAAAGGCAGTATTTT	CASSISLERQYF
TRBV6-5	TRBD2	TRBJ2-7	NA	TGTGCCAGCAAAGGGCAAGGGGACTACTCCTACGAGCAGTACTTC	CASKGQGDYSYEQYF
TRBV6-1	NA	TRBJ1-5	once	TGTGCCAGCAGTGAAACCCTCCACACAGGGTCCGGGCAGCCCCAGCATTTT	CASSETLHTGSGQPQHF
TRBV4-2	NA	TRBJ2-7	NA	TGTGCCAGCAGCCAAGATCGGCAGTACGAGCAGTACTTC	CASSQDRQYEQYF
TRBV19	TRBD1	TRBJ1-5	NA	TGTGCCAGCCTGGGACAGCGCAATCAGCCCCAGCATTTT	CASLGQRNQPQHF
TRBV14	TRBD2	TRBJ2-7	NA	TGTGCCAGCAGCCAATTAGCGGGGGGGACGACCTACGAGCAGTACTTC	CASSQLAGGTTYEQYF
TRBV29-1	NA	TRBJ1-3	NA	TGCAGCGCTCAGGGTCCTGGAAACACCATATATTTT	CSAQGPGNTIYF
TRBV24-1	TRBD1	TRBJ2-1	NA	TGTGCCACCAGTGATTTCCTCGGGACAGGGGGGCCAAATGAGCAGTTCTTC	CATSDFLGTGGPNEQFF
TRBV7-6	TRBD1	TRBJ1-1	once	TGTGCCAGCAGCCCATGGACAGGGGCGAACACTGAAGCTTTCTTT	CASSPWTGANTEAFF
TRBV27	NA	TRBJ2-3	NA	TGTGCCAGCAGTTTGGATTTGTTCACAGATACGCAGTATTTT	CASSLDLFTDTQYF
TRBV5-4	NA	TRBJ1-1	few	TGTGCCAGCAGCCTTAGACAGGTCGACACTGAAGCTTTCTTT	CASSLRQVDTEAFF
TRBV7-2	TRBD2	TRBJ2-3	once	TGTGCCAGCAGCACAGACGCTAGCGGTCTTACAGATACGCAGTATTTT	CASSTDASGLTDTQYF
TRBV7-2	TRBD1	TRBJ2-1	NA	TGTGCCAGCAGCCCTGCCGGGACAGGGGGCTTTAATGAGCAGTTCTTC	CASSPAGTGGFNEQFF